The sequence of this T cell receptor (beta chain) was determined in a study of Ad26.COV2.S vaccination and SARS-CoV-2 variants. Study-wide context: Vaccine-arm donor from the placebo-controlled COV1001 Ad26.COV2.S trial. By the intramuscular route, Ad26.COV2.S was given once, or twice 56 days apart. General study results and limits: People given the vaccine had a wider spike-specific TCR breadth than placebo recipients did.

Treatment defined: roughly 19 received Ad26.COV2.S at low or high dose, single or two shots; about 5 received placebo; per-sample allocation not given. Collection of the samples took place on day 63 after the first injection of vaccine or placebo. The administered vaccine (an Ad26 vector) expressed Wuhan-strain SARS-CoV-2 spike. With respect to this clone: Its matching antigen is unknown.

The ends were cut back, 5 bases at V and 0 bases at J, with 4 bases in the middle. The germline V gene encodes CDR1 MDHEN and CDR2 SYDVKM. The CDR3 runs 12 residues. Some clones are missing from TCRdb's copy, which holds only in-frame ones; the method was immunoSEQ multiplex PCR. This table has hundreds of thousands of clones, around 87% appearing once. The chain links TRBV28 to TRBJ1-1; D remains unclear. The clonotype comes from a person aged 18-65 years who received the Ad26.COV2.S COVID-19 vaccine or a placebo. The specimen comprised peripheral blood, sampled in a trial of Ad26.COV2.S vaccine versus placebo. The DNA for the CDR3 is TGTGCCAGCAGTACGATGAACACTGAAGCTTTCTTT. Its protein product is CASSTMNTEAFF.